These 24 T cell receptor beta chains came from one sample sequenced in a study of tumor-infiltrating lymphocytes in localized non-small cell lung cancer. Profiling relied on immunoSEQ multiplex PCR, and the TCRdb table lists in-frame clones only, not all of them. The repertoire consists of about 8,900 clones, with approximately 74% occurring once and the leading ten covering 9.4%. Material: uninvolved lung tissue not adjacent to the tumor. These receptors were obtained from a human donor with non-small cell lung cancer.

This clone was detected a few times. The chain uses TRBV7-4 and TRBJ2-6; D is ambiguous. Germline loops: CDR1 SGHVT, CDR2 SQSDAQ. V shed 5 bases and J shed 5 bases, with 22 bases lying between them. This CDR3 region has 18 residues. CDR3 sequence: CASSGHSSSQSRANVLTF. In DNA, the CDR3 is TGTGCCAGCAGCGGGCATTCCAGCTCACAAAGTCGGGCCAACGTCCTGACTTTC.

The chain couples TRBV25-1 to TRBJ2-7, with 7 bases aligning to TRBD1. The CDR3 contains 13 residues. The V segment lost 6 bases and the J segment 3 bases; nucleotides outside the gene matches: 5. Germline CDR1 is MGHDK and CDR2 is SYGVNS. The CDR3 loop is CASSDRVRYEQYF. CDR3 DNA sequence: TGTGCCAGCAGCGACAGGGTCCGCTACGAGCAGTACTTC.

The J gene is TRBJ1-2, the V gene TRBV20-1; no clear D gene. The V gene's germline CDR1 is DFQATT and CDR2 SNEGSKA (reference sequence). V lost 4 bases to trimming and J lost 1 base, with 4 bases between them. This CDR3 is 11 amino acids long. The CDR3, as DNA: TGCAGTGCTAAATATAACTATGGCTACACCTTC. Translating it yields CSAKYNYGYTF.

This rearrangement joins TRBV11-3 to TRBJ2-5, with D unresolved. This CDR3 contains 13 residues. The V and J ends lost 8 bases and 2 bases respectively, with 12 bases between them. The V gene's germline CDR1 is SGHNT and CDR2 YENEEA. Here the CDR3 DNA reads TGTGCCAGCTCCGTCGAAACGCAAGAGACCCAGTACTTC. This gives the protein CASSVETQETQYF.

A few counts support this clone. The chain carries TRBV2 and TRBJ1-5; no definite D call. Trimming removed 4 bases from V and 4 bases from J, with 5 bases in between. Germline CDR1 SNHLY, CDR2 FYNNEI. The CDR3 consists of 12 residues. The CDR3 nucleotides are TGTGCCAGCAGTGGAGGGAATCAGCCCCAGCATTTT. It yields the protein CASSGGNQPQHF. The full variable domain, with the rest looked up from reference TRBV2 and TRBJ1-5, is EPEVTQTPSHQVTQMGQEVILRCVPISNHLYFYWYRQILGQKVEFLVSFYNNEISEKSEIFDDQFSVERPDGSNFTLKIRSTKLEDSAMYFCASSGGNQPQHFGDGTRLSIL.

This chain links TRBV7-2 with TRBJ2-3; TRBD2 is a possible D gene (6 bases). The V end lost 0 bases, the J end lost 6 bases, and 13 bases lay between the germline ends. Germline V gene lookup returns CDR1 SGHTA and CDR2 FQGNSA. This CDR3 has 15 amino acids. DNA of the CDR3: TGTGCCAGCAGCTTAGCCTCATCCCGGGGGGATACGCAGTATTTT. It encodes CASSLASSRGDTQYF. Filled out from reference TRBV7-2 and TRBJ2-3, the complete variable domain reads GAGVSQSPSNKVTEKGKDVELRCDPISGHTALYWYRQSLGQGLEFLIYFQGNSAPDKSGLPSDRFSAERTGGSVSTLTIQRTQQEDSAVYLCASSLASSRGDTQYFGPGTRLTVL.

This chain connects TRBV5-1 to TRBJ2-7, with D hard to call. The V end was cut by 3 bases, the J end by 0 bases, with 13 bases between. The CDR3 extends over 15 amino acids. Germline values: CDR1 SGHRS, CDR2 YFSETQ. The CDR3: CASSSSGLSSYEQYF. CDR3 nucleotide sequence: TGCGCCAGCAGCTCCTCAGGTCTCAGCTCCTACGAGCAGTACTTC.

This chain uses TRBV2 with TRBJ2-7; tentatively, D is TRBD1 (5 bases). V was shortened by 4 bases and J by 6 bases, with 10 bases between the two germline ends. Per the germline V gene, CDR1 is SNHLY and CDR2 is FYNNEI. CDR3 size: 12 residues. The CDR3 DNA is TGTGCCAGCAGTGGGCAGGGATCCGAGCAGTACTTC. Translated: CASSGQGSEQYF.

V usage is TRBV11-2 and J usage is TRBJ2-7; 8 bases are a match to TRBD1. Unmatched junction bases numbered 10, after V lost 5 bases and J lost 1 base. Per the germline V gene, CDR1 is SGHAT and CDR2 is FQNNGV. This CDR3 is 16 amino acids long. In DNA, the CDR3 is TGTGCCAGCAGCCCTTATCGGGGACAGGCTTCCTACGAGCAGTACTTC. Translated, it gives CASSPYRGQASYEQYF.

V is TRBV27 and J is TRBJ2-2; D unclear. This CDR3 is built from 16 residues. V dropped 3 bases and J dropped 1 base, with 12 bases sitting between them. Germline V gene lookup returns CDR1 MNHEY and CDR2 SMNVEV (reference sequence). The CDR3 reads CASSLVGTMNTGELFF. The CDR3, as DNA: TGTGCCAGCAGTTTGGTGGGAACCATGAACACCGGGGAGCTGTTTTTT.

CDR3 DNA sequence: TGTGCCAGCAGCTTGGGTCCCTTTCAGGCTAGCACAGATACGCAGTATTTT. This encodes CASSLGPFQASTDTQYF. This sequence joins TRBV5-4 and TRBJ2-3; D gene unclear. V lost 0 bases, J lost 0 bases, and 14 bases lay in between. The CDR3 is 17 residues long. CDR1 and CDR2 (germline): SGHNT, YYREEE (reference sequence). Combining the CDR3 with reference TRBV5-4 and TRBJ2-3 gives the whole variable domain ETGVTQSPTHLIKTRGQQVTLRCSSQSGHNTVSWYQQALGQGPQFIFQYYREEENGRGNFPPRFSGLQFPNYSSELNVNALELDDSALYLCASSLGPFQASTDTQYFGPGTRLTVL.

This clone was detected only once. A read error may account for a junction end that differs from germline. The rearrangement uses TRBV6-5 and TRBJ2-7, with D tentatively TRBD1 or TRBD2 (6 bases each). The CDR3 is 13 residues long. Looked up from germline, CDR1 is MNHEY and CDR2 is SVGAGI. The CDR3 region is CASSYSYREVPFF. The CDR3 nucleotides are TGTGCCAGCAGTTACTCGTACAGGGAGGTTCCTTTTTTC.

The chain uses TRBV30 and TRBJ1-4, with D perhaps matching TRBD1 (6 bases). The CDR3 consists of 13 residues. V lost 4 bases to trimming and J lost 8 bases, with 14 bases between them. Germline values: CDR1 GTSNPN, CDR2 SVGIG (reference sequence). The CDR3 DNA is TGTGCCTGGATCCGACAGGCCGGCGAAAAACTGTTTTTT. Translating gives CAWIRQAGEKLFF.

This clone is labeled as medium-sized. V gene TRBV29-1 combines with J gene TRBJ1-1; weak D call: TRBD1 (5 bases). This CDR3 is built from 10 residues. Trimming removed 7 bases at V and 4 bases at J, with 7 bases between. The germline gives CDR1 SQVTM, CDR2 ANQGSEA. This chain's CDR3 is CSGDGTEAFF. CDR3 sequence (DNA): TGCAGCGGGGACGGCACTGAAGCTTTCTTT.

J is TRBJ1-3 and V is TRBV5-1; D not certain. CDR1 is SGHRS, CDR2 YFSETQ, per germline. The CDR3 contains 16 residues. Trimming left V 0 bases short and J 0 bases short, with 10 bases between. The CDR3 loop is CASSLAPSLSGNTIYF. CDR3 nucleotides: TGCGCCAGCAGCTTGGCTCCCAGCCTCTCTGGAAACACCATATATTTT. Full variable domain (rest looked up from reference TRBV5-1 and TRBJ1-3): KAGVTQTPRYLIKTRGQQVTLSCSPISGHRSVSWYQQTPGQGLQFLFEYFSETQRNKGNFPGRFSGRQFSNSRSEMNVSTLELGDSALYLCASSLAPSLSGNTIYFGEGSWLTVV.

DNA for the CDR3: TGTGCCAGCAGCGTAGGGTCGGCCTCCTACAATGAGCAGTTCTTC. Translated, it gives CASSVGSASYNEQFF. The genes are TRBV9 and TRBJ2-1; no definite D call. Trimming removed 0 bases from V and 0 bases from J, with 7 bases in between. Germline CDR1 and CDR2: SGDLS and YYNGEE. The CDR3 length is 15 residues.

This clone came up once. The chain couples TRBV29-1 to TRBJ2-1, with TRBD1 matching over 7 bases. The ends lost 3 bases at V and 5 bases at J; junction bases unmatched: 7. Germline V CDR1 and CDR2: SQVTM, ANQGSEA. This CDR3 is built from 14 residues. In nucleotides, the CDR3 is TGCAGCGTTGAGTTACAGGGGCACCACAATGAGCAGTTCTTC. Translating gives CSVELQGHHNEQFF.

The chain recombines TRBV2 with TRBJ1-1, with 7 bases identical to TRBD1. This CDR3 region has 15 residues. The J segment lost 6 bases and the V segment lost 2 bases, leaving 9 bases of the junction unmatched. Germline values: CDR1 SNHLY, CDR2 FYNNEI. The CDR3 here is CASSEPTGRGPEAFF. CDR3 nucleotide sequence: TGTGCCAGCAGTGAACCGACAGGGCGGGGTCCTGAAGCTTTCTTT. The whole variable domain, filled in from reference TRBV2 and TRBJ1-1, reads EPEVTQTPSHQVTQMGQEVILRCVPISNHLYFYWYRQILGQKVEFLVSFYNNEISEKSEIFDDQFSVERPDGSNFTLKIRSTKLEDSAMYFCASSEPTGRGPEAFFGQGTRLTVV.

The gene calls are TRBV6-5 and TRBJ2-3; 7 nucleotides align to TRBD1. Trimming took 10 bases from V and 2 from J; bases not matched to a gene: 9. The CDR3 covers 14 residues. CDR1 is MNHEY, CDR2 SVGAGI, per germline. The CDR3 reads CATTTGLNTDTQYF. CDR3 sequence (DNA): TGTGCCACCACGACAGGGTTGAACACAGATACGCAGTATTTT.

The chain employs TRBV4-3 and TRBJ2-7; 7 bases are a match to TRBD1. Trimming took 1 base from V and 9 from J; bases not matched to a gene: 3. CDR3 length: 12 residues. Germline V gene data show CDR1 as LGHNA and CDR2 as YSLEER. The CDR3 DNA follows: TGCGCCAGCAGCCAAGGGGACAGTGGGCAGTACTTC. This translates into CASSQGDSGQYF.

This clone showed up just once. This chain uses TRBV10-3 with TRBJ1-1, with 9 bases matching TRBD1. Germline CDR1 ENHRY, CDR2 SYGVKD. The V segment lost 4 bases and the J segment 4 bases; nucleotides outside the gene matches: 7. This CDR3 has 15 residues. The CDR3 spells CAISAIPTGGTEAFF. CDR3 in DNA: TGTGCCATCAGTGCGATCCCGACAGGGGGCACTGAAGCTTTCTTT.

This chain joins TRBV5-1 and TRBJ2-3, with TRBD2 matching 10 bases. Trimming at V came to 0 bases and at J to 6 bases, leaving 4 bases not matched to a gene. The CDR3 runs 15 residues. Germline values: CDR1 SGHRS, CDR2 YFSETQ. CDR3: CASSLALAGADTQYF. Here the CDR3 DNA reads TGCGCCAGCAGCTTGGCGCTAGCGGGAGCGGATACGCAGTATTTT.

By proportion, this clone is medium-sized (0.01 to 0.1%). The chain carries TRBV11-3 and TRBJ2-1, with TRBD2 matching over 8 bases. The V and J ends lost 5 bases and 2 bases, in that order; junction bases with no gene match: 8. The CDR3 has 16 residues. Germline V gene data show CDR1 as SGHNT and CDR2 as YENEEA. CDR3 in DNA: TGTGCCAGCAGCCTAAACCGGGGGGGCACCTACAATGAGCAGTTCTTC. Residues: CASSLNRGGTYNEQFF. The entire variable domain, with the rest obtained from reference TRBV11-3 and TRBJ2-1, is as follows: EAGVVQSPRYKIIEKKQPVAFWCNPISGHNTLYWYLQNLGQGPELLIRYENEEAVDDSQLPKDRFSAERLKGVDSTLKIQPAELGDSAVYLCASSLNRGGTYNEQFFGPGTRLTVL.

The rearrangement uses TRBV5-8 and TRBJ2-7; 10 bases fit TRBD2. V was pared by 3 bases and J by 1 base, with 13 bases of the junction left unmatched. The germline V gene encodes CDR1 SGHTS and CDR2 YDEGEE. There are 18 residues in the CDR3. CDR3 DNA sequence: TGTGCCAGCAGCTCCCCCGGGCTAGCGGGAGTGTTGTCCTACGAGCAGTACTTC. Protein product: CASSSPGLAGVLSYEQYF.